A selection of T cell receptor beta chains follows, all from one sample in a study of shared clonotypes between healthy human individuals. Only in-frame clones appear in the TCRdb table, and some are missing; sequencing was by immunoSEQ multiplex PCR. The sample shows some 2,000,000 clones, roughly 95% of them seen only once. The sample taken for sequencing was naive CD4+ T cells sorted from blood. These receptors were collected from a man aged 18-30 years in good health. Each CDR3 is given with its conserved first and last residue. D genes are given only for firm matches. Expanded clones are given a class, and other clones once, few, many or no size at all.

J: TRBJ2-7
size: once
V: TRBV9
D: TRBD1
DNA: TGTGCCAGCAGCGTATCCGGGACAGGGTTTTACGAGCAGTACTTC
CDR3: CASSVSGTGFYEQYF

J: TRBJ2-2
size: -
V: TRBV10-3
D: TRBD1
DNA: TGTGCCATCAGTGCGGGACAGGGGAACGGGGAGCTGTTTTTT
CDR3: CAISAGQGNGELFF

J: TRBJ1-3
size: -
V: TRBV2
D: -
DNA: TGTGCCAGCAGTGAACAGTCCAGCTCTGGAAACACCATATATTTT
CDR3: CASSEQSSSGNTIYF

J: TRBJ1-2
size: few
V: TRBV7-9
D: TRBD1
DNA: TGTGCCAGCAGCCCGAGAGACAGGGCGGGTGGCTACACCTTC
CDR3: CASSPRDRAGGYTF

J: TRBJ2-7
size: -
V: TRBV10-3
D: TRBD2
DNA: TGTGCCATCAGCCACAGCGGGGGGGCCTACGAGCAGTACTTC
CDR3: CAISHSGGAYEQYF

J: TRBJ1-4
size: once
V: TRBV30
D: -
DNA: TGTGCCTGGAGTGTTTGGGGTTTGTCTAATGAAAAACTGTTTTTT
CDR3: CAWSVWGLSNEKLFF

J: TRBJ1-2
size: -
V: TRBV10-3
D: TRBD1
DNA: TGTGCCATCAAGGGGGCGCGGGGCTACACCTTC
CDR3: CAIKGARGYTF

J: TRBJ2-5
size: -
V: TRBV5-1
D: -
DNA: TGCGCCAGCAGCAGAGGGACATTGCAAGAGACCCAGTACTTC
CDR3: CASSRGTLQETQYF

J: TRBJ1-3
size: -
V: TRBV19
D: TRBD1
DNA: TGTGCCAGTAGTCAGGGGGGAGCTGGAAACACCATATATTTT
CDR3: CASSQGGAGNTIYF

J: TRBJ1-1
size: -
V: TRBV6-1
D: -
DNA: TGTGCCAGCAGTGCGTTCCCTGATGGGACGGGGGCTTTCTTT
CDR3: CASSAFPDGTGAFF

J: TRBJ1-5
size: once
V: TRBV10-2
D: -
DNA: TGCGCCAGCAGTGACGGCAATCAGCCCCAGCATTTT
CDR3: CASSDGNQPQHF

J: TRBJ2-6
size: -
V: TRBV30
D: -
DNA: TGTGCCTGGGACCCAGGCTCTGGGGCCAACGTCCTGACTTTC
CDR3: CAWDPGSGANVLTF

J: TRBJ2-6
size: -
V: TRBV28
D: -
DNA: TGTGCCAGCACAATAGGGGGCTCTGGGGCCAACGTCCTGACTTTC
CDR3: CASTIGGSGANVLTF

J: TRBJ2-1
size: -
V: TRBV18
D: TRBD1
DNA: TGTGCCAGCTCACCGCAGGGGGCGCATGAGCAGTTCTTC
CDR3: CASSPQGAHEQFF

J: TRBJ2-5
size: once
V: TRBV2
D: TRBD2
DNA: TGTGCCAGTGGACTAGCGGGGACCGAGACCCAGTACTTC
CDR3: CASGLAGTETQYF

J: TRBJ2-7
size: -
V: TRBV7-2
D: -
DNA: TGTGCCAGCAGCTTAGGCCGAGAGCAGTACTTC
CDR3: CASSLGREQYF

J: TRBJ2-5
size: -
V: TRBV2
D: TRBD1
DNA: TGTGCCAGCAGACAGGGGAATCTGGAGACCCAGTACTTC
CDR3: CASRQGNLETQYF

J: TRBJ2-2
size: once
V: TRBV6-6
D: TRBD2
DNA: TGTGCCAGCAAAGGGTTAGCGGGTTTCACCGGGGAGCTGTTTTTT
CDR3: CASKGLAGFTGELFF

J: TRBJ1-1
size: -
V: TRBV5-1
D: -
DNA: TGCGCCAGCAGCTCCACAGGGATCGGAACTGAAGCTTTCTTT
CDR3: CASSSTGIGTEAFF

J: TRBJ2-2
size: -
V: TRBV9
D: -
DNA: TGTGCCAGCAGCGTAGAAGGAGGCTCCGGGGAGCTGTTTTTT
CDR3: CASSVEGGSGELFF

J: TRBJ1-5
size: -
V: TRBV5-8
D: TRBD1
DNA: TGTGCCAGCGAAAGGGGGCTTGGACAGCCCCAGCATTTT
CDR3: CASERGLGQPQHF

J: TRBJ2-5
size: once
V: TRBV6-6
D: -
DNA: TGTGCCAGCAGTTCAGGGGTTCAAGAGACCCAGTACTTC
CDR3: CASSSGVQETQYF

J: TRBJ1-1
size: -
V: TRBV27
D: TRBD1
DNA: TGTGCCAGCTCCTCTGTCAGGACAGGGCTTAACACTGAAGCTTTCTTT
CDR3: CASSSVRTGLNTEAFF

J: TRBJ2-2
size: -
V: TRBV10-3
D: -
DNA: TGTGCCATCAGGAAGCAGGGGAACACCGGGGAGCTGTTTTTT
CDR3: CAIRKQGNTGELFF

J: TRBJ1-1
size: -
V: TRBV11-2
D: -
DNA: TGTGCCAGCAGCTCCGTCACAGGGCCACGGGGCACTGAAGCTTTCTTT
CDR3: CASSSVTGPRGTEAFF

J: TRBJ2-2
size: -
V: TRBV28
D: -
DNA: TGTGCCAGCAGTCCCCGGGTCTCCGGGGAGCTGTTTTTT
CDR3: CASSPRVSGELFF

J: TRBJ1-2
size: -
V: TRBV18
D: -
DNA: TGTGCCAGCTCACAAAGAAGGACCGAGGACTATGGCTACACCTTC
CDR3: CASSQRRTEDYGYTF

J: TRBJ1-1
size: -
V: TRBV30
D: -
DNA: TGTGCCTGGAGTTTGGTTCCTCTCAACACTGAAGCTTTCTTT
CDR3: CAWSLVPLNTEAFF

J: TRBJ2-1
size: few
V: TRBV23-1
D: -
DNA: TGCGCCAGCAGTCCCCGCAGACCTAGCAGCTCCTACAATGAGCAGTTCTTC
CDR3: CASSPRRPSSSYNEQFF

J: TRBJ1-2
size: -
V: TRBV27
D: -
DNA: TGTGCCAGTAGGGGGATGTGGGGCTACACCTTC
CDR3: CASRGMWGYTF

J: TRBJ2-4
size: few
V: TRBV29-1
D: -
DNA: TGCAGCGCCCGTTCGGGGGCTGAAAACATTCAGTACTTC
CDR3: CSARSGAENIQYF

J: TRBJ2-7
size: once
V: TRBV7-2
D: TRBD1
DNA: TGTGCCAGCAGCTTGACACCCGGGACAGGGTCAAACGAGCAGTACTTC
CDR3: CASSLTPGTGSNEQYF

J: TRBJ2-5
size: -
V: TRBV10-3
D: -
DNA: TGTGCCATCAGTGGGAACGGGACCCAGTACTTC
CDR3: CAISGNGTQYF

J: TRBJ1-1
size: -
V: TRBV25-1
D: TRBD1
DNA: TGTGCCAGCAAAGGGGAAACAGGGGGCCGAACGGGAGCTTTCTTT
CDR3: CASKGETGGRTGAFF

J: TRBJ1-4
size: -
V: TRBV6-5
D: -
DNA: TGTGCCAGCAGCGCAAGGGGGGGAAGAGGTGAAAAACTGTTTTTT
CDR3: CASSARGGRGEKLFF

J: TRBJ2-2
size: -
V: TRBV19
D: -
DNA: TGTGCCAGTAGTACCCCGGGACTCCTCACCGGGGAGCTGTTTTTT
CDR3: CASSTPGLLTGELFF

J: TRBJ2-5
size: once
V: TRBV2
D: -
DNA: TGTGCCTCAACCGGAGGGGGCATGGGTCAAGAGACCCAGTACTTC
CDR3: CASTGGGMGQETQYF

J: TRBJ2-5
size: -
V: TRBV14
D: -
DNA: TGTGCCAGCAGCCAAGGAGGGGCTGGGACCCAGTACTTC
CDR3: CASSQGGAGTQYF

J: TRBJ2-1
size: -
V: TRBV10-3
D: -
DNA: TGTGCCATCAGCCGGGATTTTGTCAATGAGCAGTTCTTC
CDR3: CAISRDFVNEQFF

J: TRBJ2-2
size: once
V: TRBV18
D: -
DNA: TGTGCCAGCTCAATGACTCAGCCACGGAACACCGGGGAGCTGTTTTTT
CDR3: CASSMTQPRNTGELFF

J: TRBJ2-1
size: -
V: TRBV9
D: TRBD2
DNA: TGTGCCAGCAGCGACGGGACTAGCGGGTACAATGAGCAGTTCTTC
CDR3: CASSDGTSGYNEQFF

J: TRBJ2-1
size: -
V: TRBV4-3
D: -
DNA: TGCGCCAGCAGCCAAGAGACTAGCTCCTACAATGAGCAGTTCTTC
CDR3: CASSQETSSYNEQFF

J: TRBJ2-1
size: -
V: TRBV7-2
D: TRBD1
DNA: TGTGCCAGCAGCTCGACGGGACAGGGATCCTACAATGAGCAGTTCTTC
CDR3: CASSSTGQGSYNEQFF

J: TRBJ2-3
size: once
V: TRBV4-1
D: -
DNA: TGCGCCAGCAGCCAAGGAGGGGTATTCGCAGATACGCAGTATTTT
CDR3: CASSQGGVFADTQYF

J: TRBJ1-1
size: -
V: TRBV5-6
D: TRBD1
DNA: TGTGCCAGCAGCTTAGGACAGGGAGGGTGGTCCGGGAACACTGAAGCTTTCTTT
CDR3: CASSLGQGGWSGNTEAFF